This T cell receptor beta chain emerged from a study of blood T cell repertoires in COVID-19. Study overall: The analysed material was cDNA or gDNA that came from T cells, B-cell-depleted T cells, or PBMCs.

Germline CDR1 and CDR2: MNHEY and SVGAGI. The CDR3 sequence is 15 residues long. Trimming took 6 bases from V and 0 from J; bases not matched to a gene: 6. TCRdb's table, derived via immunoSEQ multiplex PCR, lists solely in-frame clones and lacks some. The sample has approximately 350,000 clones, roughly 84% seen once. Participants came from roughly 24 US areas, aged roughly 18 to 89 years. For recovered donors of Cohort 3, there were two negative PCRs, clearance, or symptom resolution. Source material: PBMCs or T cells enriched from blood (not recorded which). The clonotype originates from a woman aged 25 to 39 who had recovered from COVID-19. The rearrangement uses TRBV6-5 and TRBJ2-7; 9 bases match TRBD1. The CDR3 DNA sequence: TGTGCCAGCAGCACCACAGGGGGCTACTCCTACGAGCAGTACTTC. This encodes CASSTTGGYSYEQYF.